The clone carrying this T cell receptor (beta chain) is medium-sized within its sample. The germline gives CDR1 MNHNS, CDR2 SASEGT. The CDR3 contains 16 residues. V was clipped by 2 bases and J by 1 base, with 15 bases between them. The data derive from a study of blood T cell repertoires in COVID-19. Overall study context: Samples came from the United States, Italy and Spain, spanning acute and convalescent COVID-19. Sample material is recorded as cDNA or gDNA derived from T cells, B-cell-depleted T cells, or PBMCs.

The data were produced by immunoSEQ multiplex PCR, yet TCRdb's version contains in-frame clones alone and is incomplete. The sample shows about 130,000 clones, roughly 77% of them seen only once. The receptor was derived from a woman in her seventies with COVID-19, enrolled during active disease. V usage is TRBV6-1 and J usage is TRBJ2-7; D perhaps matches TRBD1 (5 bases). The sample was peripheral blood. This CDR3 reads CASSERGGPPSYEQYF. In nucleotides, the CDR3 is TGTGCCAGCAGTGAAAGGGGTGGGCCTCCGTCCTACGAGCAGTACTTC.